Listed below are T cell receptor beta chains from one sample, sequenced in a study of T cells in Graves' hyperthyroidism and ophthalmopathy. TCRdb called the multiplex PCR reads again in MiXCR, with one record for every CDR3 protein. The sample contains fewer than 500,000 distinct CDR3 sequences, more than 12% of which appear only once. The sample was blood. The receptor set was obtained from a woman aged 25 to 45 with Graves' ophthalmopathy. CDR3s include the opening cysteine and the closing phenylalanine or tryptophan. A D gene is named only where the DNA matches it firmly. A clone size is listed for some rows: how often the clone was seen (once, few, many), or a class if it is expanded.

d_call: -
clone_size: few
j_call: TRBJ2-2
v_call: TRBV27
cdr3_nt: TGTGCCAGCACAAGGGGGGGGATCGGGGAGCTGTTTTTT
cdr3_aa: CASTRGGIGELFF

d_call: -
clone_size: many
j_call: TRBJ2-5
v_call: TRBV20-1
cdr3_nt: TGCAGTGCTAGCGGTCACCAAGAGACCCAGTACTTC
cdr3_aa: CSASGHQETQYF

d_call: -
clone_size: many
j_call: TRBJ2-5
v_call: TRBV5-1
cdr3_nt: TGCGCCAGCAGCAAGGGAGTCGGGGAGACCCAGTACTTC
cdr3_aa: CASSKGVGETQYF

d_call: TRBD1
clone_size: many
j_call: TRBJ1-4
v_call: TRBV2
cdr3_nt: TGTGCCAGCAGGACAGGGGGCTTTAGAAATGAAAAACTGTTTTTT
cdr3_aa: CASRTGGFRNEKLFF

d_call: TRBD2
clone_size: many
j_call: TRBJ2-3
v_call: TRBV11-3
cdr3_nt: TGTGCCAGCAGCCGGGGGCTAGCGGGCCCAGATACGCAGTATTTT
cdr3_aa: CASSRGLAGPDTQYF

d_call: -
clone_size: many
j_call: TRBJ1-2
v_call: TRBV28
cdr3_nt: TGTGCCAGCTCGTCGCGAGAGGGTTTAGGCTATGGCTACACCTTC
cdr3_aa: CASSSREGLGYGYTF

d_call: -
clone_size: -
j_call: TRBJ1-6
v_call: TRBV20-1
cdr3_nt: TGCAGTGCTAGAGAAGTGAGCTCCTATAATTCACCCCTCCACTTT
cdr3_aa: CSAREVSSYNSPLHF

d_call: -
clone_size: -
j_call: TRBJ2-5
v_call: TRBV7-7
cdr3_nt: TGTGCTAGCAGCTGGGGGGTGGGTGAGACCCAGTACTTC
cdr3_aa: CASSWGVGETQYF

d_call: TRBD2
clone_size: many
j_call: TRBJ2-1
v_call: TRBV20-1
cdr3_nt: TGCAGTGCTAGAGTCCCGTACGATAGCGGGGTCTTCTACAATGAGCAGTTCTTC
cdr3_aa: CSARVPYDSGVFYNEQFF

d_call: TRBD1
clone_size: many
j_call: TRBJ1-5
v_call: TRBV7-9
cdr3_nt: TGTGCCAGCAGCTTAGCGGATTTCGGACAGGGGGTATGGAATCAGCCCCAGCATTTT
cdr3_aa: CASSLADFGQGVWNQPQHF

d_call: -
clone_size: many
j_call: TRBJ1-2
v_call: TRBV11-3
cdr3_nt: TGTGCCAGCAGCTTATCGGGCAACTATGGCTACACCTTC
cdr3_aa: CASSLSGNYGYTF

d_call: -
clone_size: many
j_call: TRBJ2-3
v_call: TRBV20-1
cdr3_nt: TGCAGTGCTAGAGACTCTGGGGGTAAGGGGGGGCTGGATACGCAGTATTTT
cdr3_aa: CSARDSGGKGGLDTQYF

d_call: -
clone_size: -
j_call: TRBJ1-4
v_call: TRBV29-1
cdr3_nt: TGCAGCGTTGTCGAGGTTCTCTCTAATGAAAAACTGTTTTTT
cdr3_aa: CSVVEVLSNEKLFF

d_call: TRBD1
clone_size: few
j_call: TRBJ2-3
v_call: TRBV6-4
cdr3_nt: TGTGCCAGCAGTGAGAACAGGGGATCTGGCGCAGATACGCAGTATTTT
cdr3_aa: CASSENRGSGADTQYF

d_call: TRBD1
clone_size: many
j_call: TRBJ1-3
v_call: TRBV30
cdr3_nt: TGTGCCTGGAGACTTACAGGGGCTGGAAACACCATATATTTT
cdr3_aa: CAWRLTGAGNTIYF

d_call: TRBD2
clone_size: many
j_call: TRBJ2-7
v_call: TRBV24-1
cdr3_nt: TGTGCCACCAGTGATTTGGACCCTAGCGGAATATACGAGCAGTACTTC
cdr3_aa: CATSDLDPSGIYEQYF

d_call: -
clone_size: many
j_call: TRBJ1-1
v_call: TRBV6-1
cdr3_nt: TGTGCCAGCATCGCCAAACAGGGATTAAACACTGAAGCTTTCTTT
cdr3_aa: CASIAKQGLNTEAFF

d_call: -
clone_size: -
j_call: TRBJ2-1
v_call: TRBV2
cdr3_nt: TGTGCCAGCAGTGAGATCTACAATGAGCAGTTCTTC
cdr3_aa: CASSEIYNEQFF

d_call: -
clone_size: -
j_call: TRBJ2-1
v_call: TRBV10-1
cdr3_nt: TGCGCCAGCAGTGAGGGAATTGCGCTTGGGCAGTTCTTC
cdr3_aa: CASSEGIALGQFF

d_call: -
clone_size: few
j_call: TRBJ2-1
v_call: TRBV12-3/TRBV12-4
cdr3_nt: TGTGCCAGCAGTTTACCTAGGTCCCGGGATGAGCAGTTCTTC
cdr3_aa: CASSLPRSRDEQFF

d_call: TRBD2
clone_size: -
j_call: TRBJ2-1
v_call: TRBV28
cdr3_nt: TGTGCCAGCAGTGAGAAGCGGGGGGGCCTCTCCGATGAGCAGTTCTTC
cdr3_aa: CASSEKRGGLSDEQFF

d_call: TRBD2
clone_size: many
j_call: TRBJ2-3
v_call: TRBV12-3/TRBV12-4
cdr3_nt: TGTGCCAGCAGTCCTCCTAGCGGGGCGACAGATACGCAGTATTTT
cdr3_aa: CASSPPSGATDTQYF